Presented here are 5 T cell receptor beta chains from one specimen sequenced in a study of OX40 agonist ivuxolimab in advanced cancers. Libraries were prepared through the immunoSEQ multiplex PCR assay. TCRdb carries this immuneACCESS record with in-frame sequences only. Its versions omit some clonotypes, under half of them owing to an unresolved V gene in the studies checked, with the rest unexplained. The sample table shows about 110,000 clones, and about nine tenths are seen once. The ten largest clonotypes hold around 0.5% of the sample. Here the sequenced sample was CD4+ or CD8+ T cells sorted from blood, taken in a trial of the OX40 agonist ivuxolimab. Source of these receptors: an adult with an advanced solid tumor such as melanoma, head and neck, liver or kidney cancer.

This chain links TRBV7-2 with TRBJ1-4; D remains unclear. Germline V gene data show CDR1 as SGHTA and CDR2 as FQGNSA. This CDR3 is 15 amino acids long. Trimming pared 7 bases from V and 5 bases from J, leaving 17 bases between. This chain's CDR3 is CASTALGMENEKLFF. CDR3 nucleotide sequence: TGTGCCAGCACCGCCCTTGGGATGGAGAATGAAAAACTGTTTTTT.

There are a few counts of this clone. The rearrangement joins TRBV9 to TRBJ2-2; 15 bases agree with TRBD2. The V segment lost 3 bases and the J segment 2 bases; nucleotides outside the gene matches: 11. The CDR3 is made up of 20 amino acids. Germline CDR1 reads SGDLS; CDR2 reads YYNGEE. The CDR3 loop reads CASSAGPGTSGGLNTGELFF. The DNA for the CDR3 is TGTGCCAGCAGCGCGGGACCCGGGACTAGCGGGGGGTTAAACACCGGGGAGCTGTTTTTT.

The chain employs TRBV30 and TRBJ1-5; 7 bases line up with TRBD1. The germline V gene encodes CDR1 GTSNPN and CDR2 SVGIG (reference sequence). V shed 4 bases and J 4 bases; nucleotides not matched to a gene: 4. CDR3 length equals 13 residues. CDR3 protein: CAWNWDRNQPQHF. CDR3 in DNA: TGTGCCTGGAATTGGGACAGAAATCAGCCCCAGCATTTT. Complete variable domain (other parts from reference TRBV30 and TRBJ1-5): SQTIHQWPATLVQPVGSPLSLECTVEGTSNPNLYWYRQAAGRGLQLLFYSVGIGQISSEVPQNLSASRPQDRQFILSSKKLLLSDSGFYLCAWNWDRNQPQHFGDGTRLSIL.

This clone was detected a few times. V and J are TRBV6-6 and TRBJ1-2, with TRBD1 matching over 7 bases. Germline CDR1 is MNHNY and CDR2 is SVGAGI (reference sequence). The CDR3 has 12 amino acids. Unmatched junction bases numbered 10, after V lost 8 bases and J lost 10 bases. The CDR3 reads CASRQGYEVYTF. CDR3 DNA sequence: TGTGCCAGCCGACAGGGCTATGAGGTCTACACCTTC.

The chain couples TRBV30 to TRBJ1-1, with D unclear. The germline CDR1 and CDR2 sequences are GTSNPN and SVGIG (reference sequence). The CDR3 covers 13 residues. Trimming took 7 bases from V and 4 from J, leaving 16 bases between them. The CDR3 here is CASSLGSGTEAFF. The CDR3 DNA sequence: TGTGCCTCTTCGTTAGGGTCGGGCACTGAAGCTTTCTTT.